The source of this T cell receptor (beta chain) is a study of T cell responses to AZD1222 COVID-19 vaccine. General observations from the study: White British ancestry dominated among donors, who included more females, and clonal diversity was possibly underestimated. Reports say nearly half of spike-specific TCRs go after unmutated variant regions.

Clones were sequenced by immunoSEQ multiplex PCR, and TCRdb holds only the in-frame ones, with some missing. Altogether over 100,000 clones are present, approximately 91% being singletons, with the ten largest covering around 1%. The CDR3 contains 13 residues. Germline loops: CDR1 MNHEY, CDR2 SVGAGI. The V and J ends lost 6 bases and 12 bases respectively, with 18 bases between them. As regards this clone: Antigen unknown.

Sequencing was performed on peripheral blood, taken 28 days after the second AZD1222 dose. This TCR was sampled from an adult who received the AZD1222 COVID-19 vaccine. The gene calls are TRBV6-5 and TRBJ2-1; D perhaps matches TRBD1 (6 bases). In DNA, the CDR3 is TGTGCCAGCAGCTACGGACAGACCCTCCCGCAGTTCTTC. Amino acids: CASSYGQTLPQFF.